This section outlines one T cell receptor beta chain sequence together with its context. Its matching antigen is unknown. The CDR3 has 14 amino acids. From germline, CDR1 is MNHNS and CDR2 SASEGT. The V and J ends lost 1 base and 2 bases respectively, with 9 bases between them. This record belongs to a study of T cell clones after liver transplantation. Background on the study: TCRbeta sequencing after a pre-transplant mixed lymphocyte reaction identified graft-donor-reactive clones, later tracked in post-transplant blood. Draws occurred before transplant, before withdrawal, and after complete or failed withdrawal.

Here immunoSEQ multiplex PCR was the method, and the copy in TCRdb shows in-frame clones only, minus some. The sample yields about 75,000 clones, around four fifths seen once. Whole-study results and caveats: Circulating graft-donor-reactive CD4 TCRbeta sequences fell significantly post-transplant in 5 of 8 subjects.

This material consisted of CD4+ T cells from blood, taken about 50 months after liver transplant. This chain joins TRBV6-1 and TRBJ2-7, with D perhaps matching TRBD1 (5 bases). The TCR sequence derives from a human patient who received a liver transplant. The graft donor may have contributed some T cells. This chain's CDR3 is CASSEVRGPYEQYF. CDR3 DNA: TGTGCCAGCAGTGAAGTAAGGGGTCCCTACGAGCAGTACTTC.